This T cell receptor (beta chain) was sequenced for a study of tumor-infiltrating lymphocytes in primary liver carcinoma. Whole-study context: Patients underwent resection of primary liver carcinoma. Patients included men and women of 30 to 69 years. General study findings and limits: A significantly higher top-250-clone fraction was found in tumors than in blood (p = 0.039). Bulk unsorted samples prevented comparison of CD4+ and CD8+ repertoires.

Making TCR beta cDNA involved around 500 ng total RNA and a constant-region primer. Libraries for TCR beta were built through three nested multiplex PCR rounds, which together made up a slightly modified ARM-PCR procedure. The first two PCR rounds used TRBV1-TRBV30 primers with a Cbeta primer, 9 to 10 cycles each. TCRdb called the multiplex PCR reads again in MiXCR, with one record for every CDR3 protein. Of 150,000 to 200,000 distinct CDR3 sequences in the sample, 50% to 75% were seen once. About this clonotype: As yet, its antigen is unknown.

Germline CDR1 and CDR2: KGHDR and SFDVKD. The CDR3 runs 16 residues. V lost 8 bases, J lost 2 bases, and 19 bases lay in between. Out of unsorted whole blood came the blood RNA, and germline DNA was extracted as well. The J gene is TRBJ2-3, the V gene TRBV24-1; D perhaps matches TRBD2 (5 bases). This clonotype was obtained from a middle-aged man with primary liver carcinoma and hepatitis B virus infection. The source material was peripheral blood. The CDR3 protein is CATTDPLGSDTDTQYF. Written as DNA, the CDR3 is TGTGCCACCACTGACCCCTTAGGGAGCGACACAGATACGCAGTATTTT.